The clone carrying this T cell receptor (beta chain) was detected only a few times. This sample is drawn from a study of blood T cell repertoires in COVID-19. On the study more broadly: Some COVID-19 samples were acute and others convalescent; all came from the United States, Italy and Spain. Sample material is recorded as cDNA or gDNA derived from T cells, B-cell-depleted T cells, or PBMCs.

In the study's own analysis: Estimated nucleated cell counts came from reference gene primer amplification. Clones were sequenced by immunoSEQ multiplex PCR, and TCRdb holds only the in-frame ones, with some missing. V and J calls plus clone size are reproduced from that table; the DNA served to infer D and trimming. The sample has 110,000 to 150,000 clones, roughly 77% seen once. The receptor was derived from a man between 60 and 75 years old with acute or convalescent COVID-19. What was sequenced was peripheral blood.

The CDR3 coding sequence is TGTGCCAGCAGTTCCCCGACTAGCTCCGGGGAGCTGTTTTTT. It yields the protein CASSSPTSSGELFF. This chain links TRBV6-6 with TRBJ2-2; 7 bases match TRBD2. J gave up 6 bases and V 4 bases, and 5 bases lay outside the gene matches. Germline assignment: CDR1 MNHNY and CDR2 SVGAGI (reference sequence). The CDR3 spans 14 residues.